The 25 T cell receptor beta chains below were found in one sample sequenced in a study of T cell responses to AZD1222 COVID-19 vaccine. Produced via immunoSEQ multiplex PCR; TCRdb's table is partial and in-frame only. The sample includes some 150,000 clones, around 90% seen only once; the top ten take 5% to 6.5%. The sample in question was peripheral blood, obtained 28 days after the second dose of the MenACWY control vaccine. Receptors were obtained from an adult who received the MenACWY meningococcal vaccine as a control.

This rearrangement joins TRBV6-2 or TRBV6-3 to TRBJ1-3; possibly TRBD1 for D (5 bases). V was cut by 6 bases and J by 2 bases, with 11 bases left in between. CDR1 and CDR2 from the germline V gene are MNHEY and SVGEGT. The CDR3 is 14 residues long. CDR3 protein: CASSWTGPGNTIYF. CDR3 sequence (DNA): TGTGCCAGCAGCTGGACGGGGCCTGGAAACACCATATATTTT.

V and J are TRBV27 and TRBJ1-1; a weak D match, TRBD1 (6 bases). This CDR3 has 15 amino acids. The V gene's germline CDR1 is MNHEY and CDR2 SMNVEV (reference sequence). V was trimmed by 1 base and J by 1 base, leaving 10 bases between them. The CDR3 nucleotides are TGTGCCAGCAGTTTATGGCCAGGGGCGAACACTGAAGCTTTCTTT. Its protein is CASSLWPGANTEAFF.

This chain joins TRBV6-5 and TRBJ2-7; no clear D gene. Trimming stripped 5 bases from V and 2 bases from J, with 7 bases between. The germline gives CDR1 MNHEY, CDR2 SVGAGI. The CDR3 is 12 amino acids. The CDR3 DNA reads TGTGCCAGCAGTACGGATGCCTACGAGCAGTACTTC. Its translation is CASSTDAYEQYF.

This CDR3 reads CAISGTGLDTEAFF. CDR3 DNA: TGTGCCATCAGTGGTACAGGTCTGGACACTGAAGCTTTCTTT. This chain joins TRBV10-3 and TRBJ1-1; tentatively, D is TRBD1 (5 bases). V was clipped by 4 bases and J by 3 bases, with 12 bases between them. Germline CDR1 and CDR2: ENHRY and SYGVKD. CDR3 size: 14 residues.

This chain connects TRBV3-1 (or the pseudogene TRBV3-2) to TRBJ2-7, with a tentative D call TRBD1 (6 bases). Trimming shortened V by 0 bases and J by 4 bases, and 13 bases separated the two germline ends. The CDR3 has 15 amino acids. In germline, CDR1 is LGHDT, CDR2 YNNKEL (reference sequence). CDR3 nucleotide sequence: TGTGCCAGCAGCCAAGAAATGAAAGGGGGTTACGAGCAGTACTTC. Translation: CASSQEMKGGYEQYF.

The chain is built from TRBV7-8 and TRBJ2-7; D is unclear. The germline CDR1 and CDR2 sequences are SGHVS and FQNEAQ. The ends were cut back, 2 bases at V and 1 base at J, with 9 bases in the middle. This CDR3 is 14 amino acids long. CDR3 loop: CASSLRADSYEQYF. CDR3 bases: TGTGCCAGCAGCTTAAGGGCAGATTCCTACGAGCAGTACTTC.

This chain links TRBV7-9 with TRBJ2-7, with D possibly TRBD2 on 6 matching bases. The V end was cut by 5 bases, the J end by 3 bases, with 20 bases between. The CDR3 loop spans 16 amino acids. Germline V gene lookup returns CDR1 SEHNR and CDR2 FQNEAQ (reference sequence). This CDR3 reads CASSSTRAGGDYEQYF. The CDR3 bases are TGTGCCAGCAGCAGCACCAGGGCCGGGGGAGACTACGAGCAGTACTTC.

The chain uses TRBV19 and TRBJ2-3; 9 nucleotides agree with TRBD1. J lost 2 bases, V lost 5 bases, and 8 bases had no gene match. Germline CDR1 and CDR2: LNHDA and SQIVND (reference sequence). The CDR3 sequence is 16 residues long. The CDR3 here is CASSVRTGELTDTQYF. CDR3 DNA sequence: TGTGCCAGTAGTGTCCGGACAGGGGAGCTCACAGATACGCAGTATTTT.

This chain uses TRBV19 with TRBJ2-2, with 9 bases that match TRBD1. From germline, CDR1 is LNHDA and CDR2 SQIVND (reference sequence). Germline trimming cut 6 bases from V and 4 bases from J; bases unmatched to any gene: 6. The CDR3 is 15 amino acids. As DNA, the CDR3 is TGTGCCAGTAGGACTGGACAGGGGTCCACCGGGGAGCTGTTTTTT. It codes for CASRTGQGSTGELFF. Variable domain in full (rest from reference TRBV19 and TRBJ2-2): DGGITQSPKYLFRKEGQNVTLSCEQNLNHDAMYWYRQDPGQGLRLIYYSQIVNDFQKGDIAEGYSVSREKKESFPLTVTSAQKNPTAFYLCASRTGQGSTGELFFGEGSRLTVL.

V usage is TRBV10-3 and J usage is TRBJ1-1; D not resolved. Trimming removed 9 bases from V and 1 base from J, with 6 bases in between. Germline V CDR1 and CDR2: ENHRY, SYGVKD. The CDR3 spans 11 residues. The CDR3 nucleotides read TGTGCCATTTCAGAGAACACTGAAGCTTTCTTT. It yields the protein CAISENTEAFF.

This clone has just a few counts. This chain connects TRBV7-9 to TRBJ2-2; the D is unclear. Trimming shortened V by 4 bases and J by 1 base, and 10 bases separated the two germline ends. The CDR3 covers 15 residues. The germline V gene has CDR1 SEHNR and CDR2 FQNEAQ (reference sequence). CDR3 nucleotides: TGTGCCAGCAGCTGGACGAGGCTGAACACCGGGGAGCTGTTTTTT. Its translation is CASSWTRLNTGELFF.

The V and J genes are TRBV5-1 and TRBJ1-1, with 7 bases that match TRBD1. The CDR3 has 14 amino acids. V lost 3 bases and J lost 1; bases outside the gene matches: 3. Germline V gene sequence: CDR1 SGHRS, CDR2 YFSETQ. Here the CDR3 DNA reads TGCGCCAGCAGCTGGGAGGGGGCGAACACTGAAGCTTTCTTT. This encodes CASSWEGANTEAFF.

Of note for this clone: One junction end does not reproduce the germline sequence, and a read error may be involved. This chain uses TRBV7-7 with TRBJ2-5; D may correspond to TRBD1 or TRBD2 (5 bases each). CDR1 and CDR2 from the germline V gene are SSHAT and FNYEAQ (reference sequence). There are 14 residues in the CDR3. CDR3 sequence: CASSLVIGGETQYF. The CDR3, as DNA: TGTGCTAGCAGCTTAGTCATTGGGGGAGAGACCCAGTACTTC. Variable domain in full (rest from reference TRBV7-7 and TRBJ2-5): GAGVSQSPRYKVTKRGQDVTLRCDPISSHATLYWYQQALGQGPEFLTYFNYEAQPDKSGLPSDRFSAERPEGSISTLTIQRTEQRDSAMYRCASSLVIGGETQYFGPGTRLLVL.

This clone has just one count. The genes are TRBV5-1 and TRBJ2-1, with D tentatively TRBD1 or TRBD2 (6 bases each). The V end was cut by 0 bases, the J end by 4 bases, with 11 bases between. Germline loops: CDR1 SGHRS, CDR2 YFSETQ. CDR3 size: 15 residues. The CDR3 sequence: CASSLAGAQYNEQFF. The DNA for the CDR3 is TGCGCCAGCAGCTTGGCGGGGGCCCAGTACAATGAGCAGTTCTTC.

The CDR3 coding sequence is TGCGCCAGCAGCGCCGAGACAGGGCAACAGCCCCAGCATTTT. It yields the protein CASSAETGQQPQHF. The chain couples TRBV5-1 to TRBJ1-5, with 7 positions matching TRBD1. After removal of 4 bases from V and 7 bases from J, the junction contained 8 bases not matched to a gene. The CDR3 has 14 amino acids. The germline V gene encodes CDR1 SGHRS and CDR2 YFSETQ.

The V call is TRBV5-4, the J call TRBJ2-7; tentatively, D is TRBD2 (6 bases). From germline, CDR1 is SGHNT and CDR2 YYREEE (reference sequence). V lost 4 bases and J 7 bases, leaving 15 bases between the germline ends. The CDR3 sequence is 13 residues long. CDR3 residues: CASSRDSGREQYF. The CDR3 DNA is TGTGCCAGCAGCCGGGACTCCGGGAGAGAGCAGTACTTC.

This chain links TRBV9 with TRBJ2-1; 10 nucleotides line up with TRBD2. Germline V CDR1 and CDR2: SGDLS, YYNGEE. The CDR3 spans 15 residues. Trimming took 0 bases from V and 5 from J; bases not matched to a gene: 2. This CDR3 reads CASSVASGGHNEQFF. For the CDR3, the DNA is TGTGCCAGCAGCGTAGCTAGCGGGGGTCACAATGAGCAGTTCTTC.

The chain couples TRBV14 to TRBJ2-5; D is ambiguous. Germline-derived CDR1 and CDR2 are SGHDN and FVKESK. Trimming stripped 1 base from V and 5 bases from J, with 8 bases between. The CDR3 has 13 amino acids. CDR3 coding DNA: TGTGCCAGCAGCCAAGTGTGGGTGGAGACCCAGTACTTC. Its protein is CASSQVWVETQYF.

V gene TRBV6-5 combines with J gene TRBJ1-5; D not certain. The CDR3 extends over 13 amino acids. V lost 2 bases to trimming and J lost 4 bases, with 6 bases between them. The germline V gene encodes CDR1 MNHEY and CDR2 SVGAGI. DNA for the CDR3: TGTGCCAGCAGTTACAGCCAGAATCAGCCCCAGCATTTT. It yields the protein CASSYSQNQPQHF.

The CDR3 DNA reads TGTGCCAGCAGTCCTCCATCCGGGACAAACACTGAAGCTTTCTTT. Translating gives CASSPPSGTNTEAFF. The rearrangement uses TRBV6-5 and TRBJ1-1; tentatively, D is TRBD1 (6 bases). Germline loops: CDR1 MNHEY, CDR2 SVGAGI. The CDR3 spans 15 residues. V was shortened by 5 bases and J by 2 bases, with 15 bases between the two germline ends.

This chain uses TRBV9 with TRBJ1-2; weak D call: TRBD1 (6 bases). Germline V gives CDR1 SGDLS, CDR2 YYNGEE. Trimming left V 5 bases short and J 7 bases short, with 9 bases between. CDR3 length: 11 amino acids. CDR3 sequence reads: CASRGGSGYTF. CDR3 DNA sequence: TGTGCCAGCAGGGGGGGCAGTGGCTACACCTTC.

The chain joins TRBV5-1 to TRBJ2-1; 9 bases fit TRBD2. After removal of 2 bases from V and 6 bases from J, the junction contained 6 bases not matched to a gene. The CDR3 runs to 15 residues. Germline lookup yields CDR1 SGHRS and CDR2 YFSETQ. CDR3 nucleotides: TGCGCCAGCAGCTTTATAGCGGGGGAGGGCAATGAGCAGTTCTTC. This translates into CASSFIAGEGNEQFF.

J is TRBJ2-2 and V is TRBV11-3; tentatively, D is TRBD1 or TRBD2 (5 bases each). Per germline, CDR1 SGHNT and CDR2 YENEEA. The V gene lost 3 bases and the J gene lost 6 bases, with 8 bases spanning the gap. This CDR3 region has 13 residues. The chain's CDR3 is CASSFLGPGELFF. CDR3 nucleotide sequence: TGTGCCAGCAGCTTTTTGGGACCCGGGGAGCTGTTTTTT.

The rearrangement joins TRBV6-6 to TRBJ1-5; TRBD1 matches at 7 bases. The CDR3 is 13 residues long. Germline CDR1 and CDR2: MNHNY and SVGAGI (reference sequence). V trimming: 9 bases; J trimming: 7 bases; junction bases outside the gene matches: 9. CDR3: CASSAGGWQPQHF. The DNA for the CDR3 is TGTGCCAGTTCAGCAGGGGGATGGCAGCCCCAGCATTTT.

CDR3 amino acids: CAITPSREGRDTQYF. Written as DNA, the CDR3 is TGTGCCATCACCCCATCGAGAGAAGGCCGAGATACGCAGTATTTT. V and J are TRBV10-3 and TRBJ2-3; D not certain. Germline V CDR1 and CDR2: ENHRY, SYGVKD. This CDR3 comprises 15 residues. V lost 7 bases, J lost 5 bases, and 19 bases lay in between.